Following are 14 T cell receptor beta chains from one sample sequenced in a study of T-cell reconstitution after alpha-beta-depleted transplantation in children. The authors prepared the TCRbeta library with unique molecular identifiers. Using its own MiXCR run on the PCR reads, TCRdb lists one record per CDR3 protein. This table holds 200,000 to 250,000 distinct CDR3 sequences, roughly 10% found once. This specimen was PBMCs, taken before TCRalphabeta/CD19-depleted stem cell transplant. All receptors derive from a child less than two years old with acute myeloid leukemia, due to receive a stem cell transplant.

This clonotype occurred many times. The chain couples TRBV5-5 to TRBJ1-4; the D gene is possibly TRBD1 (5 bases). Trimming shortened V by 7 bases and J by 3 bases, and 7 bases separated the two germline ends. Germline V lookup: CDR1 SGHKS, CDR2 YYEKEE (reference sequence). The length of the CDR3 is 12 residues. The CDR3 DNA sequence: TGTGCCAGCCGACAGTCTAATGAAAAACTGTTTTTT. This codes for CASRQSNEKLFF.

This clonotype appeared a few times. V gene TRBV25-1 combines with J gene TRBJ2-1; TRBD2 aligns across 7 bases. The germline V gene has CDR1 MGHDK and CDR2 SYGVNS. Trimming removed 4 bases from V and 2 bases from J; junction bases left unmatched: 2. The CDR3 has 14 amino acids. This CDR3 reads CASSAAGPYNEQFF. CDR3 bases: TGTGCCAGCAGTGCAGCGGGACCCTACAATGAGCAGTTCTTC.

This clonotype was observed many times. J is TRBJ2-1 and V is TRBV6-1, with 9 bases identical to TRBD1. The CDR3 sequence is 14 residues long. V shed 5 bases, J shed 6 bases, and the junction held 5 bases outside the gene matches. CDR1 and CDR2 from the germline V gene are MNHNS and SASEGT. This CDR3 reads CASSRDRERNEQFF. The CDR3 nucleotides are TGTGCCAGCAGTCGGGACAGGGAGCGCAATGAGCAGTTCTTC.

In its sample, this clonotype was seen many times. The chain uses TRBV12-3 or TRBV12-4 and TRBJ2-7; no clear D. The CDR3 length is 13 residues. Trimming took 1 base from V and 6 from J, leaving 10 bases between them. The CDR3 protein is CASSLGRPGEQYF. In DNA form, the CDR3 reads TGTGCCAGCAGTTTAGGACGCCCGGGCGAGCAGTACTTC.

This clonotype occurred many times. The DNA of the CDR3 is TGTGCCAGCAGCCTCGGATACTATGGCTACACCTTC. It translates to CASSLGYYGYTF. The chain carries TRBV9 and TRBJ1-2, with D hard to call. The germline CDR1 and CDR2 sequences are SGDLS and YYNGEE. V was pared by 4 bases and J by 3 bases, with 7 bases between. The CDR3 runs to 12 residues.

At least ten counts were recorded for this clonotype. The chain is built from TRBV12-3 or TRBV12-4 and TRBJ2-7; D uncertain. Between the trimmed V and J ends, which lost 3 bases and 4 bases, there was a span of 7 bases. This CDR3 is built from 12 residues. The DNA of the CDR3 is TGTGCCAGCAGTTTGACCCTATACGAGCAGTACTTC. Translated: CASSLTLYEQYF.

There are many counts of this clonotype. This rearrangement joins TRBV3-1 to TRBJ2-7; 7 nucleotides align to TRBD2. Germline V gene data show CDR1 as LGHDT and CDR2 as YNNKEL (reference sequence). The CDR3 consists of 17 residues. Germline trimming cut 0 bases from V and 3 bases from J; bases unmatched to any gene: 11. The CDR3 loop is CASSQDRGSGPRYEQYF. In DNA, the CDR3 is TGTGCCAGCAGCCAAGATCGCGGGAGCGGGCCGCGCTACGAGCAGTACTTC.

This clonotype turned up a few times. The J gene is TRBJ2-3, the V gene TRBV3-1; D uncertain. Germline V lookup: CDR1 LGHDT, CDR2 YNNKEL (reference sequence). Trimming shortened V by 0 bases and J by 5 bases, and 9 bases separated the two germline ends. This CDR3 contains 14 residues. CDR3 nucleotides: TGTGCCAGCAGCCAAGATCCCTGGGGAGATACGCAGTATTTT. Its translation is CASSQDPWGDTQYF.

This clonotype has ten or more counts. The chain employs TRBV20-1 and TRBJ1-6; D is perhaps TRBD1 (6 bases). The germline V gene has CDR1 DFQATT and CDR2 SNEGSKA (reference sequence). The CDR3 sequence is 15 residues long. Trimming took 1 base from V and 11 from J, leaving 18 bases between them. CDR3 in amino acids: CSARVKGGWSAPLHF. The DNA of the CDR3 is TGCAGTGCTAGAGTTAAGGGGGGGTGGAGTGCACCCCTCCACTTT.

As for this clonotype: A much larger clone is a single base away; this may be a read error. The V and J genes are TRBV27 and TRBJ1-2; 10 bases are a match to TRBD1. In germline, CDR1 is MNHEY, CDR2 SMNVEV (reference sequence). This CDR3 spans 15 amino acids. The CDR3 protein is CASSSPGQGKNGHTF. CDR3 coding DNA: TGTGCCAGCAGTTCCCCGGGACAGGGGAAAAATGGCCACACCTTC.

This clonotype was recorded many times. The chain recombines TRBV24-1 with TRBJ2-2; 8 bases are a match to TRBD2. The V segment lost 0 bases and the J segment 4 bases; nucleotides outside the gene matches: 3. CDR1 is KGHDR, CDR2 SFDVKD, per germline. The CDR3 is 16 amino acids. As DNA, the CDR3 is TGTGCCACCAGTGATTTGGGCAGCGGGAGCACCGGGGAGCTGTTTTTT. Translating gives CATSDLGSGSTGELFF.

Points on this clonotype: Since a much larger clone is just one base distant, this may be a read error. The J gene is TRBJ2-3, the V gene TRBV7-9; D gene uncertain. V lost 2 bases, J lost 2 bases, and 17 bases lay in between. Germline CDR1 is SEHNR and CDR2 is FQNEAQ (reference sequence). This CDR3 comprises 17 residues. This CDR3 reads CASSLFSRKTYTDTQYF. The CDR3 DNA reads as TGTGCCAGCAGCTTATTTTCAAGGAAGACTTACACAGATACGCAGTATTTT.

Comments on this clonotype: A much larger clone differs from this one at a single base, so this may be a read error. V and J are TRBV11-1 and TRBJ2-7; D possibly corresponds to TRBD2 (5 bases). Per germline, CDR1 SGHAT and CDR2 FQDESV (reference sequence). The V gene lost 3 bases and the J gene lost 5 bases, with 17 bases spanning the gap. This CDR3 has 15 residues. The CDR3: CASSFTEERRNEQYF. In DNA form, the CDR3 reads TGTGCCAGCAGCTTTACGGAGGAGCGAAGGAACGAGCAGTACTTC.

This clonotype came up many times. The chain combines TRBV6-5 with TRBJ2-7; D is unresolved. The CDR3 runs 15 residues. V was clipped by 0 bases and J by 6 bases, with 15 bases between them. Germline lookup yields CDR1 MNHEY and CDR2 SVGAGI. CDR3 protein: CASSYSIASKAEQYF. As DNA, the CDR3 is TGTGCCAGCAGTTACTCGATCGCTTCAAAGGCCGAGCAGTACTTC.